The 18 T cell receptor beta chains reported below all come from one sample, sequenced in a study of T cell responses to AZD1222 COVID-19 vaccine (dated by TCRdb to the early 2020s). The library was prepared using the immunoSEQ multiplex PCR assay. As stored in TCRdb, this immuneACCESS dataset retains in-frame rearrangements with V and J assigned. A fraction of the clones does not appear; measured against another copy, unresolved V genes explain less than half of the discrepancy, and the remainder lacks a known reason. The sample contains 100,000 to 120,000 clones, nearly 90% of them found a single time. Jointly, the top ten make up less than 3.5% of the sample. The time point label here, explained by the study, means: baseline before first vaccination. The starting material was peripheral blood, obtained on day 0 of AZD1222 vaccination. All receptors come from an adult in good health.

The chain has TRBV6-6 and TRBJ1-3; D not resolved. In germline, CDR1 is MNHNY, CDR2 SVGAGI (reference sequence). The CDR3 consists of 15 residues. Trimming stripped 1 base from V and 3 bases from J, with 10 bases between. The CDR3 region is CASSYWQANGNTIYF. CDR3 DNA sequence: TGTGCCAGCAGTTACTGGCAGGCTAATGGAAACACCATATATTTT.

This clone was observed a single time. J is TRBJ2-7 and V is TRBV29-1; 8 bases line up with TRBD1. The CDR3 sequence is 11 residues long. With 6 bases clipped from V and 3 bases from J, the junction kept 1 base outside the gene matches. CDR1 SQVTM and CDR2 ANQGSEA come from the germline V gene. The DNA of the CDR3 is TGCAGCGTCACAGGGGGCTACGAGCAGTACTTC. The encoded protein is CSVTGGYEQYF.

CDR3 sequence (DNA): TGTGCCAGCAGCTTAGGTGCAGATACGCAGTATTTT. Its protein product is CASSLGADTQYF. The chain employs TRBV7-3 and TRBJ2-3, with D unresolved. V was trimmed by 2 bases and J by 4 bases, leaving 4 bases between them. CDR1 and CDR2 (germline): SGHTA, FQGTGA. CDR3 size: 12 residues. The full variable domain, rest sourced from reference TRBV7-3 and TRBJ2-3, is GAGVSQTPSNKVTEKGKYVELRCDPISGHTALYWYRQSLGQGPEFLIYFQGTGAADDSGLPNDRFFAVRPEGSVSTLKIQRTERGDSAVYLCASSLGADTQYFGPGTRLTVL.

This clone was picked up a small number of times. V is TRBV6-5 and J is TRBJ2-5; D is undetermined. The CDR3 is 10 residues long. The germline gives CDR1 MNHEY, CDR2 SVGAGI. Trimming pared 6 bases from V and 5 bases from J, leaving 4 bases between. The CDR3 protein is CASRRETQYF. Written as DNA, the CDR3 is TGTGCCAGCAGGAGGGAGACCCAGTACTTC.

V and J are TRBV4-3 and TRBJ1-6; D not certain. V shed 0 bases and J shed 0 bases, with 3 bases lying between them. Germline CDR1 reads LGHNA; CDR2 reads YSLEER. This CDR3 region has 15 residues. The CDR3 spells CASSQDGSYNSPLHF. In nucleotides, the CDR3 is TGCGCCAGCAGCCAAGATGGCTCCTATAATTCACCCCTCCACTTT.

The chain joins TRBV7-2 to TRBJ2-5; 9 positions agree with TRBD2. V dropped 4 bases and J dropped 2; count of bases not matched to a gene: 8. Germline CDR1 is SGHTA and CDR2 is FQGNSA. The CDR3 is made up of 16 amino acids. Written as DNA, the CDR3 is TGTGCCAGCAGCTACCGACTAGCGGAGACTCAAGAGACCCAGTACTTC. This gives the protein CASSYRLAETQETQYF. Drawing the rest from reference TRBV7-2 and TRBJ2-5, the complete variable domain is GAGVSQSPSNKVTEKGKDVELRCDPISGHTALYWYRQSLGQGLEFLIYFQGNSAPDKSGLPSDRFSAERTGGSVSTLTIQRTQQEDSAVYLCASSYRLAETQETQYFGPGTRLLVL.

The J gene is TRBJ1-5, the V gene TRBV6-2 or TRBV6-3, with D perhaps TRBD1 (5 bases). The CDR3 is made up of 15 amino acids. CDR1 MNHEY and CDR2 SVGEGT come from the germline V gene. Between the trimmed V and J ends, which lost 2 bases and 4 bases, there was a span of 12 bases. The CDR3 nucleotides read TGTGCCAGCAGTTACGGGGGTGTGGGGAATCAGCCCCAGCATTTT. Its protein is CASSYGGVGNQPQHF.

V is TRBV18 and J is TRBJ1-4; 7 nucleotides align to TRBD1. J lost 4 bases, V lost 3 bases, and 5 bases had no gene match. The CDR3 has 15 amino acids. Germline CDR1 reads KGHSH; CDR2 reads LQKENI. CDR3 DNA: TGTGCCAGCTCACCTCAGACAGGGTATAATGAAAAACTGTTTTTT. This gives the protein CASSPQTGYNEKLFF.

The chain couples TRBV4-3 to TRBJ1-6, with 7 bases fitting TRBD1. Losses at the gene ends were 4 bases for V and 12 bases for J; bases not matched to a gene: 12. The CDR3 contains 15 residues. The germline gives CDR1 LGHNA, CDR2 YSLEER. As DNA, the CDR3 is TGCGCCAGCAGCCCCGTCTCGGCAGGGGGAGTACCCCTCCACTTT. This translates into CASSPVSAGGVPLHF.

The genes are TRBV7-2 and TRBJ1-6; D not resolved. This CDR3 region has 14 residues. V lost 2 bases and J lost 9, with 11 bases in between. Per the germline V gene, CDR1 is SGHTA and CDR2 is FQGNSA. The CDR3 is CASSLQSPPSPLHF. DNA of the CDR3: TGTGCCAGCAGCTTACAGTCCCCCCCTTCACCCCTCCACTTT.

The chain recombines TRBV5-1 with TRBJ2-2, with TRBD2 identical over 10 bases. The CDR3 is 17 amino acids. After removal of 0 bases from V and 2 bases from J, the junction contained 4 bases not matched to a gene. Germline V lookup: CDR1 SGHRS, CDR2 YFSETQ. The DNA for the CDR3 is TGCGCCAGCAGCTTGGGTGGACTAGCGGAAAACACCGGGGAGCTGTTTTTT. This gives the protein CASSLGGLAENTGELFF.

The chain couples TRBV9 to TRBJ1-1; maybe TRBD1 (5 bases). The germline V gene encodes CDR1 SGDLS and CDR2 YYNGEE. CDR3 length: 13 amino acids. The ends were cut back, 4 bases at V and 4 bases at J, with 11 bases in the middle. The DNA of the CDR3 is TGTGCCAGCAGCCCACAGGCTCCCACTGAAGCTTTCTTT. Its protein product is CASSPQAPTEAFF. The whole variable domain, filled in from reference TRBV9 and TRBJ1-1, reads DSGVTQTPKHLITATGQRVTLRCSPRSGDLSVYWYQQSLDQGLQFLIQYYNGEERAKGNILERFSAQQFPDLHSELNLSSLELGDSALYFCASSPQAPTEAFFGQGTRLTVV.

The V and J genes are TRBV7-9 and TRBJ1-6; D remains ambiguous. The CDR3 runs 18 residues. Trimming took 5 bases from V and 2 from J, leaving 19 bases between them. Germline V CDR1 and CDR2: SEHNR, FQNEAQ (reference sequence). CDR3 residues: CASSLLLGEGTYNSPLHF. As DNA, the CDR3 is TGTGCCAGCAGCCTACTTCTGGGCGAGGGCACCTATAATTCACCCCTCCACTTT.

Written as DNA, the CDR3 is TGTGCCAGCAGCCACGGACAGGGGGCGAGTCAGCCCCAGCATTTT. Encoded protein: CASSHGQGASQPQHF. The chain uses TRBV3-1 (or the pseudogene TRBV3-2) and TRBJ1-5, with 11 positions matching TRBD1. In germline, CDR1 is LGHDT, CDR2 YNNKEL (reference sequence). Trimming took 3 bases from V and 6 from J; bases not matched to a gene: 4. This CDR3 contains 15 residues.

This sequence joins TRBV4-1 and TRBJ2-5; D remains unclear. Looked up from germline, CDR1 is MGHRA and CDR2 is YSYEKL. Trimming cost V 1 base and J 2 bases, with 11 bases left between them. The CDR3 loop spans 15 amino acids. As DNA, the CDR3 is TGCGCCAGCAGCCAAGGGGGTCGGGTACAAGAGACCCAGTACTTC. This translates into CASSQGGRVQETQYF.

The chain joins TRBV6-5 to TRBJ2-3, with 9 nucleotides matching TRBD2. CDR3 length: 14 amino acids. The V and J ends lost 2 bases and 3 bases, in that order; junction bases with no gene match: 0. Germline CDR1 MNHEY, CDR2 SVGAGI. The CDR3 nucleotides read TGTGCCAGCAGTTACGCGGGAGGGACAGATACGCAGTATTTT. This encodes CASSYAGGTDTQYF.

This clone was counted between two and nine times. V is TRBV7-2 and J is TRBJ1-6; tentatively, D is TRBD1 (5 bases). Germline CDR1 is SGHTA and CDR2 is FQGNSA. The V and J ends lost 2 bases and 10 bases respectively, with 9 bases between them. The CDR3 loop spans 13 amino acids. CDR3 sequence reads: CASSLIGGSPLHF. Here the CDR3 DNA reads TGTGCCAGCAGCTTAATCGGGGGATCACCCCTCCACTTT. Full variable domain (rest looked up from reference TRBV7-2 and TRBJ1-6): GAGVSQSPSNKVTEKGKDVELRCDPISGHTALYWYRQSLGQGLEFLIYFQGNSAPDKSGLPSDRFSAERTGGSVSTLTIQRTQQEDSAVYLCASSLIGGSPLHFGNGTRLTVT.

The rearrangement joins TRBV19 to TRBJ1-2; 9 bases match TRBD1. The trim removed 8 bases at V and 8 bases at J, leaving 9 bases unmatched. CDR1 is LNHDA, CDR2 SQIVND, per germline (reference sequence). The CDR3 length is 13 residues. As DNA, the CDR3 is TGTGCCAGTGCCGAGGGACAGGGTAGCGGCTACACCTTC. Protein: CASAEGQGSGYTF.